The clone carrying this T cell receptor beta chain was observed at least ten times. MiXCR was run by TCRdb on the 5' RACE reads, yielding one entry per CDR3 protein. The sample includes 69,000 or so distinct CDR3 sequences, about 5.2% of them seen just once. The data stem from a study of CD8 T cells in ankylosing spondylitis. The V gene's germline CDR1 is LGHNA and CDR2 YSLEER. Trimming took 1 base from V and 3 from J; bases not matched to a gene: 17. This CDR3 region has 20 residues. The genes are TRBV4-3 and TRBJ1-3, with 8 bases fitting TRBD1. The sample was blood, either unsorted or a sorted T cell fraction (not recorded which). The receptor's source is a male donor with ankylosing spondylitis or in good health (not recorded which). The CDR3 here is CASSQVRLSDRAIGGNTIYF. In nucleotides, the CDR3 is TGCGCCAGCAGCCAAGTTCGCTTGTCGGACAGGGCGATTGGTGGAAACACCATATATTTT.